The clone carrying this TCR beta chain was picked up a small number of times. Its antigen is unidentified. This specimen comes from a study of post-analysis software for immune sequencing data. From germline, CDR1 is ENHRY and CDR2 SYGVKD. J was trimmed by 6 bases and V by 4 bases; bases with no gene match: 11. This CDR3 is built from 15 residues. Findings and limits, study-wide: Five TRBV segments appeared more often in patients than in controls, and TRBV5-6, TRBV5-1 and TRBV20-1 were among these.

Researchers reported that TCR beta cDNA libraries carried unique molecular identifiers. TCRdb ran MiXCR on the PCR reads and lists one entry per CDR3 protein. The sample holds about 540,000 distinct CDR3 sequences; approximately 34% are singletons and the top ten take about 5.6%. The V gene is TRBV10-3, the J gene TRBJ2-7; 8 bases align to TRBD1. Sequenced material: blood. The receptor was isolated from a girl between 2 and 17 years old with multiple sclerosis. CDR3: CAISGASGGQIEQYF. CDR3 bases: TGTGCCATCAGTGGAGCGTCAGGGGGCCAGATCGAGCAGTACTTC.